One and the same sample provided the 26 T cell receptor beta chains below, sequenced in a study of CD8 T cells in ankylosing spondylitis (dated by TCRdb to the late 2010s). Broader findings and caveats from the paper: Blood from ankylosing spondylitis patients appeared to be characterized by a TCR beta motif made up of several highly homologous amino acid variants.

Libraries were prepared through 5' RACE. TCRdb records Illumina HiSeq 2500 as the sequencer. The raw public reads went through TCRdb reprocessing: fastp at Q25, MiXCR clone calling, in-frame beta chains kept. Identical CDR3 protein sequences are pooled into one entry, listed with their most common genes and DNA. This sample lists some 240,000 distinct CDR3 sequences; approximately 7.4% were detected once. Jointly, the top ten make up 13% to 15% of the sample. No antigens are known for them. Sample: blood, either unsorted or a sorted T cell fraction (not recorded which). These receptors were taken from a male donor with ankylosing spondylitis.

V gene TRBV6-1 combines with J gene TRBJ2-1; D ambiguous. This CDR3 region has 14 residues. V was clipped by 1 base and J by 6 bases, with 10 bases between them. The germline CDR1 and CDR2 sequences are MNHNS and SASEGT. Here the CDR3 DNA reads TGTGCCAGCAGTGAAGTCCGGACCAGCAATGAGCAGTTCTTC. It is translated as CASSEVRTSNEQFF.

This clonotype has ten or more counts. The rearrangement uses TRBV2 and TRBJ2-3; 9 nucleotides align to TRBD2. The germline V gene encodes CDR1 SNHLY and CDR2 FYNNEI. The ends lost 1 base at V and 5 bases at J; junction bases unmatched: 7. The CDR3 length is 16 residues. DNA of the CDR3: TGTGCCAGCAGTGAAGTGGCGGGAGGGCGGGGAGATACGCAGTATTTT. Translating gives CASSEVAGGRGDTQYF.

This clonotype was counted many times. This sequence joins TRBV7-2 and TRBJ1-2; 9 nucleotides agree with TRBD1. V dropped 5 bases and J dropped 6; count of bases not matched to a gene: 7. The CDR3 is made up of 14 amino acids. The V gene's germline CDR1 is SGHTA and CDR2 FQGNSA. The CDR3: CASSVTGTGNGYTF. CDR3 coding DNA: TGTGCCAGCAGCGTAACCGGGACAGGGAATGGCTACACCTTC.

This clonotype appeared a few times. The chain combines TRBV30 with TRBJ1-4; D gene unclear. Per germline, CDR1 GTSNPN and CDR2 SVGIG (reference sequence). This CDR3 has 14 amino acids. Trimming took off 5 bases at V and 7 bases at J, with 17 bases between the two ends. The CDR3: CAWGPGYRGEKLFF. The CDR3 DNA is TGTGCCTGGGGACCAGGATACCGGGGTGAAAAACTGTTTTTT.

The gene calls are TRBV28 and TRBJ1-3; D unclear. Germline-derived CDR1 and CDR2 are MDHEN and SYDVKM. The CDR3 spans 16 residues. Trimming took off 2 bases at V and 10 bases at J, with 21 bases between the two ends. This CDR3 reads CASSLPPPSLARTIYF. For the CDR3, the DNA is TGTGCCAGCAGTTTACCCCCGCCAAGCCTGGCTCGAACCATATATTTT.

This clonotype was recorded many times. This chain joins TRBV28 and TRBJ2-2; TRBD1 matches at 7 bases. Trimming cost V 6 bases and J 6 bases; bases outside gene matches: 10. CDR3 length equals 15 residues. Per germline, CDR1 MDHEN and CDR2 SYDVKM. CDR3 residues: CASSSPTGYAGELFF. CDR3 sequence (DNA): TGTGCCAGCAGCTCCCCGACAGGGTATGCCGGGGAGCTGTTTTTT.

This clonotype occurred many times. The chain is built from TRBV4-3 and TRBJ2-7; tentatively, D is TRBD2 (5 bases). Trimming removed 0 bases at V and 4 bases at J, with 10 bases between. Per the germline V gene, CDR1 is LGHNA and CDR2 is YSLEER. This CDR3 is built from 14 residues. This CDR3 reads CASSQDEGRYEQYF. The CDR3 region has the DNA TGCGCCAGCAGCCAAGACGAGGGCCGGTACGAGCAGTACTTC.

The table lists this clonotype with many counts. This sequence joins TRBV7-9 and TRBJ2-5; possibly TRBD1 for D (5 bases). The V end was cut by 3 bases, the J end by 3 bases, with 8 bases between. The V gene's germline CDR1 is SEHNR and CDR2 FQNEAQ (reference sequence). This CDR3 contains 13 residues. The CDR3 bases are TGTGCCAGCAGCTTTCCAGGGAAAGAGACCCAGTACTTC. Translated, it gives CASSFPGKETQYF.

This clonotype has a count of ten or more. The chain employs TRBV11-2 and TRBJ2-3; TRBD2 aligns across 13 bases. Germline V gene sequence: CDR1 SGHAT, CDR2 FQNNGV. The CDR3 runs to 19 residues. The ends lost 3 bases at V and 7 bases at J; junction bases unmatched: 16. CDR3 DNA: TGTGCCAGCAGCTTCCCCTCCGCACTAGCGGGAGGGCACGGGAATACGCAGTATTTT. As protein: CASSFPSALAGGHGNTQYF. The variable domain in full, with the rest retrieved from reference TRBV11-2 and TRBJ2-3, is EAGVAQSPRYKIIEKRQSVAFWCNPISGHATLYWYQQILGQGPKLLIQFQNNGVVDDSQLPKDRFSAERLKGVDSTLKIQPAKLEDSAVYLCASSFPSALAGGHGNTQYFGPGTRLTVL.

This clonotype was seen only a few times. The chain carries TRBV4-2 and TRBJ1-5; unclear D gene. Looked up from germline, CDR1 is LGHNA and CDR2 is YNFKEQ. Trimming removed 1 base at V and 7 bases at J, with 11 bases between. The CDR3 contains 14 residues. This chain's CDR3 is CASSQVTGGQPQHF. CDR3 nucleotides: TGTGCCAGCAGCCAAGTAACGGGCGGGCAGCCCCAGCATTTT.

This clonotype was seen repeatedly, ten times or more. The V call is TRBV11-3, the J call TRBJ2-1; D is undetermined. Germline V CDR1 and CDR2: SGHNT, YENEEA. The V and J ends lost 5 bases and 5 bases respectively, with 7 bases between them. This CDR3 spans 12 amino acids. The CDR3 spells CASSVIDNEQFF. DNA for the CDR3: TGTGCCAGCAGCGTTATAGACAATGAGCAGTTCTTC.

The chain uses TRBV12-3 or TRBV12-4 and TRBJ2-1; maybe TRBD1 (6 bases). Deletions cut 0 bases from V and 8 bases from J, with 11 bases between. The CDR3 consists of 14 residues. CDR3 in amino acids: CASSLAARGYEQFF. DNA for the CDR3: TGTGCCAGCAGTTTAGCGGCTAGGGGGTATGAGCAGTTCTTC.

This clonotype has just a few counts. The CDR3 coding sequence is TGCGCCAGCAGCCTCCGGGACAAAGCCTCCTACGAGCAGTACTTC. Its translation is CASSLRDKASYEQYF. The rearrangement links TRBV5-1 to TRBJ2-7; a weak D match, TRBD1 (6 bases). CDR1 and CDR2 from the germline V gene are SGHRS and YFSETQ. V shed 4 bases and J shed 0 bases, with 14 bases lying between them. This CDR3 is 15 amino acids long.

This clonotype was recorded many times. This chain connects TRBV20-1 to TRBJ2-7, with 7 bases lining up with TRBD2. J gave up 4 bases and V 1 base, and 7 bases lay outside the gene matches. Germline assignment: CDR1 DFQATT and CDR2 SNEGSKA (reference sequence). CDR3 size: 14 residues. Here the CDR3 reads CSARGAGAEYEQYF. The DNA for the CDR3 is TGCAGTGCTAGAGGGGCGGGAGCAGAGTACGAGCAGTACTTC.

The rearrangement links TRBV20-1 to TRBJ1-1, with D tentatively TRBD1 (5 bases). The CDR3 covers 15 residues. The germline V and J ends were trimmed by 0 bases and 4 bases, with 15 bases remaining between them. Germline V lookup: CDR1 DFQATT, CDR2 SNEGSKA (reference sequence). The CDR3 DNA is TGCAGTGCTAGAGATCCCCCAGCCCAGGGCACTGAAGCTTTCTTT. Translation: CSARDPPAQGTEAFF.

This clonotype was observed at least ten times. The V gene is TRBV4-3, the J gene TRBJ2-7, with D hard to call. Per the germline V gene, CDR1 is LGHNA and CDR2 is YSLEER. CDR3 size: 14 residues. V was cut by 1 base and J by 5 bases, with 12 bases left in between. The CDR3 protein is CASSQGGTRDEQYF. CDR3 in DNA: TGCGCCAGCAGCCAAGGCGGTACAAGGGACGAGCAGTACTTC.

This clonotype was detected only a few times. The chain carries TRBV7-9 and TRBJ1-5; D is undetermined. CDR1 is SEHNR and CDR2 is FQNEAQ in the germline V gene (reference sequence). The CDR3 spans 12 residues. Deletions cut 8 bases from V and 6 bases from J, with 11 bases between. The CDR3 reads CASGGESQPQHF. CDR3 coding DNA: TGTGCCAGCGGTGGAGAGAGTCAGCCCCAGCATTTT.

This clonotype was observed a few times. V usage is TRBV9 and J usage is TRBJ2-7; no definite D call. V was clipped by 0 bases and J by 2 bases, with 12 bases between them. The CDR3 runs to 15 residues. Germline V gives CDR1 SGDLS, CDR2 YYNGEE. Written as DNA, the CDR3 is TGTGCCAGCAGCGTAGGATCCGACATGACCTACGAGCAGTACTTC. It specifies CASSVGSDMTYEQYF.

This clonotype was observed many times. The chain carries TRBV2 and TRBJ2-3; 11 bases agree with TRBD2. This CDR3 is 15 amino acids long. J lost 2 bases, V lost 5 bases, and 3 bases had no gene match. Germline CDR1 is SNHLY and CDR2 is FYNNEI. CDR3 coding DNA: TGTGCCAGCAGTCAGGGACTAGCGGTCACAGATACGCAGTATTTT. This codes for CASSQGLAVTDTQYF.

This clonotype was picked up a small number of times. The junction departs from the called germline gene at one end, perhaps through a read error. The V call is TRBV7-7, the J call TRBJ2-1, with D possibly being TRBD1 (6 bases). The germline V gene has CDR1 SSHAT and CDR2 FNYEAQ (reference sequence). The length of the CDR3 is 15 residues. CDR3 nucleotide sequence: TGTGCTAGCAGCTTAGGGGGAAGAGGTTTCAATGAGCAGTTCTTC. Translated: CASSLGGRGFNEQFF. The complete variable domain, with remaining parts taken from reference TRBV7-7 and TRBJ2-1, reads GAGVSQSPRYKVTKRGQDVTLRCDPISSHATLYWYQQALGQGPEFLTYFNYEAQPDKSGLPSDRFSAERPEGSISTLTIQRTEQRDSAMYRCASSLGGRGFNEQFFGPGTRLTVL.

This clonotype was found many times. This chain connects TRBV10-3 to TRBJ2-1; 12 nucleotides align to TRBD2. The CDR3 runs to 14 residues. The germline gives CDR1 ENHRY, CDR2 SYGVKD. The trim removed 10 bases at V and 7 bases at J, leaving 8 bases unmatched. CDR3 DNA sequence: TGTGCCACCTCGACTAGCGGGAGAACGAATGAGCAGTTCTTC. Encoded protein: CATSTSGRTNEQFF.

This clonotype was recorded at least ten times. The chain recombines TRBV6-1 with TRBJ2-3; TRBD2 agrees at 8 bases. Germline V gives CDR1 MNHNS, CDR2 SASEGT. This CDR3 region has 15 residues. V was clipped by 5 bases and J by 1 base; unmatched bases: 5. The CDR3 coding sequence is TGTGCCAGCAGTAACGCGGGGGGTGGCACAGATACGCAGTATTTT. Its protein is CASSNAGGGTDTQYF.

This clonotype was counted many times. The chain links TRBV10-3 to TRBJ1-1; D unresolved. Germline lookup yields CDR1 ENHRY and CDR2 SYGVKD. V was clipped by 2 bases and J by 5 bases, with 6 bases between them. This CDR3 is built from 12 residues. In DNA form, the CDR3 reads TGTGCCATCAGTGAGAAGGTTACTGAAGCTTTCTTT. Protein sequence: CAISEKVTEAFF.

This clonotype has more than one count but fewer than ten. This rearrangement joins TRBV2 to TRBJ2-7; a possible D gene is TRBD2 (5 bases). The CDR3 runs to 17 residues. Germline loops: CDR1 SNHLY, CDR2 FYNNEI. Trimming pared 3 bases from V and 0 bases from J, leaving 18 bases between. CDR3 residues: CASSEISLADSSYEQYF. The CDR3 DNA reads TGTGCCAGCAGTGAGATATCCCTGGCGGACTCCTCCTACGAGCAGTACTTC.

This clonotype has ten or more counts. V usage is TRBV7-2 and J usage is TRBJ2-1; the D is unclear. CDR3 length: 15 amino acids. V shed 5 bases and J shed 0 bases, with 11 bases lying between them. The germline V gene has CDR1 SGHTA and CDR2 FQGNSA. The CDR3 region has the DNA TGTGCCAGCAGCCCTCCCGGGCGCTCCTACAATGAGCAGTTCTTC. Translated: CASSPPGRSYNEQFF.

This clonotype was counted at least ten times. The chain is built from TRBV5-1 and TRBJ2-7, with D unresolved. Between the trimmed V and J ends, which lost 1 base and 3 bases, there was a span of 5 bases. Per the germline V gene, CDR1 is SGHRS and CDR2 is YFSETQ. The CDR3 extends over 12 amino acids. The CDR3 loop reads CASSLNIYEQYF. CDR3 bases: TGCGCCAGCAGCTTGAACATCTACGAGCAGTACTTC.